This entry concerns a single TCR beta chain. Its antigen remains unidentified. Measured with immunoSEQ multiplex PCR; TCRdb has only the in-frame clones, and not every one. The table records about 92,000 clones, 91% of them present only once. The data derive from a study of T cell responses to AZD1222 COVID-19 vaccine. About the research overall: Researchers grouped second doses given at about 4 or about 12 weeks into one pool.

The CDR3 is made up of 15 amino acids. V gave up 5 bases and J gave up 1 base; unmatched junction bases: 3. The V gene's germline CDR1 is MNHEY and CDR2 SVGAGI. Study results and caveats: Among vaccine-associated CD4 TCRs, coverage spanned spike, with dominance at 160-218 and 743-854.

The chain employs TRBV6-5 and TRBJ2-1, with 9 bases that match TRBD2. The sequences come from peripheral blood, collected on day 0 of AZD1222 vaccination. The TCR originated in an adult in good health. CDR3: CASSTSGRSYNEQFF. CDR3 DNA: TGTGCCAGCAGTACTAGCGGGCGTTCCTACAATGAGCAGTTCTTC.